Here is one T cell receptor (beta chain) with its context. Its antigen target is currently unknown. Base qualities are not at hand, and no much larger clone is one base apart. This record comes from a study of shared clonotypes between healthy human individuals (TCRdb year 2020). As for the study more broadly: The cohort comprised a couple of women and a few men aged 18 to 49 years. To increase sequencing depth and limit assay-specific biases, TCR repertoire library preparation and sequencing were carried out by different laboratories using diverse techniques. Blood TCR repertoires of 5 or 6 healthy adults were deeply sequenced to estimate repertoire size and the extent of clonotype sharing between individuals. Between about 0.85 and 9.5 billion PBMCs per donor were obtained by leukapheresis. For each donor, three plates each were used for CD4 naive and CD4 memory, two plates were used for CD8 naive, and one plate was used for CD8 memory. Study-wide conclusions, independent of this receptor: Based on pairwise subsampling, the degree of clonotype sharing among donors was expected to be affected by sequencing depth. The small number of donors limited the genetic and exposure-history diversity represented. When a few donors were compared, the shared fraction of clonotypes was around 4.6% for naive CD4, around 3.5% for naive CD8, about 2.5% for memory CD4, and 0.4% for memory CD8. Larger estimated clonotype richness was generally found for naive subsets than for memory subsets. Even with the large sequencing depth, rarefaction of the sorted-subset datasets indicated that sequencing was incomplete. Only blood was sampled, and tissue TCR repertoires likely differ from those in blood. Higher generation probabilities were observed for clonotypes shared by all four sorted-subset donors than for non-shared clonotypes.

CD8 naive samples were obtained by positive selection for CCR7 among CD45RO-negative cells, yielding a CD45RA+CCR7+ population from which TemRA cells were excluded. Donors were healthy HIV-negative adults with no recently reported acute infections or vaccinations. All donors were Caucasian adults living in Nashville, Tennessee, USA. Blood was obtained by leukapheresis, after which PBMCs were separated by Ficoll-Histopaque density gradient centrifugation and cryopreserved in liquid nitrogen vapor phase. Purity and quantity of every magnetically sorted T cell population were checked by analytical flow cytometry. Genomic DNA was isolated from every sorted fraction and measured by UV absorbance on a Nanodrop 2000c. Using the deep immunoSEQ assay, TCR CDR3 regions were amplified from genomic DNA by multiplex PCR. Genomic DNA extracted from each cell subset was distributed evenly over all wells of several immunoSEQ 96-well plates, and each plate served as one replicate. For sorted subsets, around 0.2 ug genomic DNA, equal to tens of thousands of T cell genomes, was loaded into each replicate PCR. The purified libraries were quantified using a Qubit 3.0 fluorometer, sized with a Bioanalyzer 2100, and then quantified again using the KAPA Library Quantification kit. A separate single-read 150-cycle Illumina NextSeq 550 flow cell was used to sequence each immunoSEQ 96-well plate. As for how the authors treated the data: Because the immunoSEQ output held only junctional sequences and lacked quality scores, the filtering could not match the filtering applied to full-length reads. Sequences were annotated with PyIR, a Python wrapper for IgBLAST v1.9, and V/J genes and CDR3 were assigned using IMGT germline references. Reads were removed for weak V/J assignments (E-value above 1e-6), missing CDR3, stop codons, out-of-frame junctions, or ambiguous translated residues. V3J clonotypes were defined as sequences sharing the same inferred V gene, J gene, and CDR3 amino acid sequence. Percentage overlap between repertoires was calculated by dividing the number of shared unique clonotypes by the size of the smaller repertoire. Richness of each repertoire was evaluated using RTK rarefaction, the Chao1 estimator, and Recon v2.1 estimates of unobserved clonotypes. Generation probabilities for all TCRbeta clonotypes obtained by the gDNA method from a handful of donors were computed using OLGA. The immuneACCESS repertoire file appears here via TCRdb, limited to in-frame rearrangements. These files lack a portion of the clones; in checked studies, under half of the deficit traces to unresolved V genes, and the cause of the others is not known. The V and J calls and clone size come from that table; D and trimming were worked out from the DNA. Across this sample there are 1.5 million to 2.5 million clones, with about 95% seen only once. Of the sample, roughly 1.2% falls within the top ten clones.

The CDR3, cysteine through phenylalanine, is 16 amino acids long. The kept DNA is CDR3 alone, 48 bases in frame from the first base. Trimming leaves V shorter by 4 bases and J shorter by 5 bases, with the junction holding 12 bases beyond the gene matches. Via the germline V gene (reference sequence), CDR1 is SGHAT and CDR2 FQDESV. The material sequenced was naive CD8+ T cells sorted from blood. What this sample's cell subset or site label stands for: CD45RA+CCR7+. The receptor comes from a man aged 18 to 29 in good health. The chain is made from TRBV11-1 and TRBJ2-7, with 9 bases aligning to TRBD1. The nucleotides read TGTGCCAGCAGCTCCTATCCGACAGGGGGGATTAACGAGCAGTACTTC. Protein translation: CASSSYPTGGINEQYF.